A selection of T cell receptor beta chains follows, all from one sample in a study of human CD8 memory T cell subsets. Using the 5' RACE reads, TCRdb records one entry per CDR3 protein without DNA. This listing includes around 10,000 distinct CDR3 sequences. The sample consisted of CD8+ stem-like memory T cells (TSCM and TCM) sorted from PBMCs. Receptors were obtained from a human donor in good health. Each CDR3 is given with its conserved first and last residue. Size is stated for part of the rows, as once, few or many counts, or as a class when the clone is expanded.

16 NA TRBJ2-3 TRBV12-3/TRBV12-4 CASISDRGSWTDTQYF
12 NA TRBJ2-7 TRBV6-2/TRBV6-3 CASGGTLYEQYF
13 NA TRBJ1-4 TRBV12-3/TRBV12-4 CASSIRGGEKLFF
15 NA TRBJ2-1 TRBV4-1 CASSRRTDSYNEQFF
16 NA TRBJ1-6 TRBV6-4 CASSEMGQGNNSPLHF
15 NA TRBJ2-7 TRBV7-6 CASSVDAAQSYEQYF
14 NA TRBJ2-3 TRBV27 CASSSLLAPDTQYF
14 NA TRBJ1-1 TRBV5-4 CASSHGTGDTEAFF
15 NA TRBJ2-7 TRBV4-1 CASSQTSGSVYEQYF
13 NA TRBJ2-7 TRBV29-1 CSVFDGGSYEQYF
15 NA TRBJ2-7 TRBV7-9 CASSPRGGGSSEQYF
14 NA TRBJ2-1 TRBV24-1 CATLGGTTLNEQFF
13 NA TRBJ2-6 TRBV7-6 CASSLGGANVLTF
15 NA TRBJ2-2 TRBV19 CASSEPGLASGELFF
13 NA TRBJ2-3 TRBV7-3 CASRSSSTDTQYF
17 NA TRBJ1-5 TRBV28 CASFANGDAFSNQPQHF
16 NA TRBJ2-5 TRBV7-2 CASSLFRTGSDETQYF
14 NA TRBJ2-7 TRBV24-1 CATSHRDSSYEQYF
15 NA TRBJ1-5 TRBV19 CASSIMGGVHQPQHF
15 NA TRBJ2-7 TRBV5-1 CASKPQGAQSYEQYF
16 NA TRBJ2-2 TRBV6-5 CASKKMTGLNTGELFF
16 NA TRBJ2-1 TRBV29-1 CSVEFGGGATYNEQFF
15 medium-sized TRBJ1-1 TRBV4-1 CASSLGAGANTEAFF